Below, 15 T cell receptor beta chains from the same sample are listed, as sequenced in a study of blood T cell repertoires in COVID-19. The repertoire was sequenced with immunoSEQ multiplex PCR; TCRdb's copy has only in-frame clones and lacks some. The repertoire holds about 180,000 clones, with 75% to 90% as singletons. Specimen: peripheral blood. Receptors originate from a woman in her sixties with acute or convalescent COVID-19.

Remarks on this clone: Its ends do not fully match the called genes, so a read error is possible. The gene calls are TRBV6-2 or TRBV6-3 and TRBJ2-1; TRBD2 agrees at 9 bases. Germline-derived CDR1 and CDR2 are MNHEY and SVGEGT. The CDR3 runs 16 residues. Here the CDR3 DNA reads TGTGCCAGCAGTTACTCGCCTAGCGGGGACTACAATGAGCAGCTCTTC. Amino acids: CASSYSPSGDYNEQLF.

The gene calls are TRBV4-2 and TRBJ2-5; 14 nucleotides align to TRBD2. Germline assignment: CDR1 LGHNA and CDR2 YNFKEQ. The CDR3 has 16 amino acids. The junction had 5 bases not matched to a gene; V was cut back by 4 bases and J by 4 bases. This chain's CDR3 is CASSPRGTSGGETQYF. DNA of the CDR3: TGTGCCAGCAGCCCTCGAGGGACTAGCGGGGGAGAGACCCAGTACTTC.

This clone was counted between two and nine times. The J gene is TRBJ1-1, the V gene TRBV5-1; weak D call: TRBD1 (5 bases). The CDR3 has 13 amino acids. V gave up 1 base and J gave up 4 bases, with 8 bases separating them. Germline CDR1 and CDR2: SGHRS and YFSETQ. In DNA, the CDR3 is TGCGCCAGCAGCTTGATGGGGGGCACTGAAGCTTTCTTT. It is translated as CASSLMGGTEAFF. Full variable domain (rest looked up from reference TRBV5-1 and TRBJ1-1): KAGVTQTPRYLIKTRGQQVTLSCSPISGHRSVSWYQQTPGQGLQFLFEYFSETQRNKGNFPGRFSGRQFSNSRSEMNVSTLELGDSALYLCASSLMGGTEAFFGQGTRLTVV.

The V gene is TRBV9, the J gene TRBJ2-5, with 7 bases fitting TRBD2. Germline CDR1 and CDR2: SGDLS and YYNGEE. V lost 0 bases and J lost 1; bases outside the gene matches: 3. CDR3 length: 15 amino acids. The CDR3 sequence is CASSVGGGAQETQYF. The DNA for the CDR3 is TGTGCCAGCAGCGTAGGGGGGGGTGCCCAAGAGACCCAGTACTTC. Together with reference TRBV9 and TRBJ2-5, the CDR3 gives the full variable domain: DSGVTQTPKHLITATGQRVTLRCSPRSGDLSVYWYQQSLDQGLQFLIQYYNGEERAKGNILERFSAQQFPDLHSELNLSSLELGDSALYFCASSVGGGAQETQYFGPGTRLLVL.

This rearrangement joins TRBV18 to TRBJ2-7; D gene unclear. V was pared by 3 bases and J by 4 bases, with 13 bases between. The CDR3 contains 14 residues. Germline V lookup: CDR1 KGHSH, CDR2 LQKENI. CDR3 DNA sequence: TGTGCCAGCTCACCCTATCCTGCGCGGTACGAGCAGTACTTC. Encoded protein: CASSPYPARYEQYF.

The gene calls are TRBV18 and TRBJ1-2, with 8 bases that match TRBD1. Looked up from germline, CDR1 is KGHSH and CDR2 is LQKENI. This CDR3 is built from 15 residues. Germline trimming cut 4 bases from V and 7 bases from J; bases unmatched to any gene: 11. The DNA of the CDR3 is TGTGCCAGCTCACTAGACAGGGGAAGGGAGCGTGGCTACACCTTC. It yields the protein CASSLDRGRERGYTF.

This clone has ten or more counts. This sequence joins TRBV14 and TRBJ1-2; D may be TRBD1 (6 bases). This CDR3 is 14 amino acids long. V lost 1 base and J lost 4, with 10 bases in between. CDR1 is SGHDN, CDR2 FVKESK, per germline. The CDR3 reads CASSQATQGYGYTF. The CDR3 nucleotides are TGTGCCAGCAGCCAAGCGACACAGGGCTATGGCTACACCTTC.

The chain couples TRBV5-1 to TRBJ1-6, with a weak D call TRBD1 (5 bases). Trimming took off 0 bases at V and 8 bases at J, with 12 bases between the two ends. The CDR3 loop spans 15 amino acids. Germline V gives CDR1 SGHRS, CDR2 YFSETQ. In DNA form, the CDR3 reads TGCGCCAGCAGCTTGGGGAGCGACAGTTATTCACCCCTCCACTTT. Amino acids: CASSLGSDSYSPLHF.

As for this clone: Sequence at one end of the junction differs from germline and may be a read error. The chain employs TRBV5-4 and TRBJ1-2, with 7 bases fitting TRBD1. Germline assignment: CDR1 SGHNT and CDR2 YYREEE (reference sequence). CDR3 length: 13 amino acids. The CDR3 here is CASSLARDRSGDF. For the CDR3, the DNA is TGTGCCAGCAGCTTGGCCAGGGACAGATCTGGGGACTTC.

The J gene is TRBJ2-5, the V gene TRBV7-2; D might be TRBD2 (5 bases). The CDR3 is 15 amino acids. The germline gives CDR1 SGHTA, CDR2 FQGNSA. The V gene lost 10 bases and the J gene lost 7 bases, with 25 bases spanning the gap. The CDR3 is CATSPPLEVWGTQYF. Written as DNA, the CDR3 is TGTGCCACCTCCCCCCCACTAGAGGTATGGGGGACCCAGTACTTC.

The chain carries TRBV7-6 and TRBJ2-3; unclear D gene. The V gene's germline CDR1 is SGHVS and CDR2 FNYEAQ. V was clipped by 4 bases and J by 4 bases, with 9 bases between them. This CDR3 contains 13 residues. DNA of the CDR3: TGTGCCAGCAGCTCCCTTCGTGCAGATACGCAGTATTTT. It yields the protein CASSSLRADTQYF. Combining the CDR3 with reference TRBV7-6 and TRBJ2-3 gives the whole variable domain GAGVSQSPRYKVTKRGQDVALRCDPISGHVSLYWYRQALGQGPEFLTYFNYEAQQDKSGLPNDRFSAERPEGSISTLTIQRTEQRDSAMYRCASSSLRADTQYFGPGTRLTVL.

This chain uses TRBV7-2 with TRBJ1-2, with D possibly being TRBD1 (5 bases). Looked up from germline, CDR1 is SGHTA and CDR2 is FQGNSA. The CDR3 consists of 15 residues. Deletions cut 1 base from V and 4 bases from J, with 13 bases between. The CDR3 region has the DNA TGTGCCAGCAGCTTAGTCGCGCAGGGTACCTATGGCTACACCTTC. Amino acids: CASSLVAQGTYGYTF.

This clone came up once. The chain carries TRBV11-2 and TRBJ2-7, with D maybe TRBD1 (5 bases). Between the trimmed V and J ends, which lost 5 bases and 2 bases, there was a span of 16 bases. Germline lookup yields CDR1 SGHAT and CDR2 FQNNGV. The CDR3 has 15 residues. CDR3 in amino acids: CASSIKGVTTYEQYF. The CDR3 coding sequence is TGTGCCAGCAGCATTAAAGGGGTCACCACCTACGAGCAGTACTTC.

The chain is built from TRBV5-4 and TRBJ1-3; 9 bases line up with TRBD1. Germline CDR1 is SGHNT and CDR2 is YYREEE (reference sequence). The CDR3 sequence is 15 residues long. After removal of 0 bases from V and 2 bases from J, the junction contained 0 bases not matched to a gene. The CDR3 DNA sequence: TGTGCCAGCAGCTTGGGACAGGGGGCTGGAAACACCATATATTTT. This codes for CASSLGQGAGNTIYF.

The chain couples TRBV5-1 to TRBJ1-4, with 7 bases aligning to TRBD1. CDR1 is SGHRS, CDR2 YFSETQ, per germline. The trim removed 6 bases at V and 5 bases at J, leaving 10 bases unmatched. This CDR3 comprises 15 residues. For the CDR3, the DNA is TGCGCCAGCACTCTGCGAGGGACAGTAAATGAAAAACTGTTTTTT. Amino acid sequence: CASTLRGTVNEKLFF.